A single sample is the source of the 17 T cell receptor beta chains below, sequenced in a study. Via MiXCR, TCRdb re-called the 5' RACE reads, giving one row per CDR3 protein. Here the sample spans 10,000 to 15,000 distinct CDR3 sequences, more than 20% being singletons. Sample: naive CD4+ T cells sorted from blood. As for subset: naive CD4+ T cells, CD4+CD45RA+CD25-. The receptors stem from a female donor with breast cancer.

Concerning this clonotype: Since the CDR3 does not end with the conserved phenylalanine or tryptophan, this likely comes from a read error. Because the CDR3's place on the DNA is in doubt, the DNA is left out and the CDR3 is given as listed by TCRdb. V gene TRBV20-1 combines with J gene TRBJ2-1; TRBD1, the table's D call, lacks a check against the DNA. The CDR3 numbers 15 amino acids, ends counted. Germline values: CDR1 DFQATT, CDR2 SNEGSKA (reference sequence). The CDR3 loop is CSVGGQSGYGYTFGS.

The V and J genes are TRBV5-1 and TRBJ2-1; D gene ambiguous. Looked up from germline, CDR1 is SGHRS and CDR2 is YFSETQ. With 0 bases removed from V and 4 bases from J, the gap between germline ends came to 8 bases. This CDR3 region has 14 residues. CDR3 protein: CASSLGCGYNEQFF. The CDR3, as DNA: TGCGCCAGCAGCTTGGGATGTGGGTACAATGAGCAGTTCTTC. Filled out from reference TRBV5-1 and TRBJ2-1, the complete variable domain reads KAGVTQTPRYLIKTRGQQVTLSCSPISGHRSVSWYQQTPGQGLQFLFEYFSETQRNKGNFPGRFSGRQFSNSRSEMNVSTLELGDSALYLCASSLGCGYNEQFFGPGTRLTVL.

This clonotype was detected only a few times. The J gene is TRBJ2-2, the V gene TRBV20-1; 7 nucleotides align to TRBD2. Germline trimming cut 3 bases from V and 6 bases from J; bases unmatched to any gene: 10. The CDR3 spans 15 residues. Germline CDR1 reads DFQATT; CDR2 reads SNEGSKA (reference sequence). CDR3 amino acids: CSARQGSGNAGELFF. CDR3 sequence (DNA): TGCAGTGCTAGGCAAGGAAGCGGGAATGCCGGGGAGCTGTTTTTT.

This clonotype was seen repeatedly, ten times or more. CDR3 bases: TGTGCCAGCAGCGGGGGTCAGGGGGCATTGTACAATGAGCAGTTCTTC. This sequence encodes CASSGGQGALYNEQFF. The chain employs TRBV21-1 and TRBJ2-1; the table's TRBD1 call for D was not verified on the DNA. TRBV21-1 has pseudogene status. This CDR3 is 16 amino acids long.

This clonotype has a count of ten or more. V usage is TRBV6-5 and J usage is TRBJ2-7; 8 nucleotides match TRBD2. Losses at the gene ends were 6 bases for V and 3 bases for J; bases not matched to a gene: 16. The CDR3 runs 17 residues. Germline V CDR1 and CDR2: MNHEY, SVGAGI. CDR3 nucleotide sequence: TGTGCCAGCAGCCTAGCCGGGGGGGATCGGGACGACTACGAGCAGTACTTC. Residues: CASSLAGGDRDDYEQYF.

This clonotype was counted at least ten times. The rearrangement links TRBV25-1 to TRBJ2-1, with a possible D match to TRBD2 (6 bases). This CDR3 has 14 amino acids. The germline CDR1 and CDR2 sequences are MGHDK and SYGVNS. V lost 1 base and J lost 7, with 11 bases in between. The DNA for the CDR3 is TGTGCCAGCAGTGAATTGACTGGAGGGAATGAGCAGTTCTTC. It is translated as CASSELTGGNEQFF.

This clonotype was found many times. The J gene is TRBJ2-1, the V gene TRBV20-1; 7 bases line up with TRBD2. Germline CDR1 and CDR2: DFQATT and SNEGSKA (reference sequence). The CDR3 is made up of 11 amino acids. The CDR3 DNA follows: TGCGGGGGGGAGGCCTACAATGAGCAGTTCTTC. This codes for CGGEAYNEQFF.

In regard to this clonotype: A read error is possible here, since a much larger clone lies one base away. The genes are TRBV12-3 or TRBV12-4 and TRBJ2-1; no firm D call. The CDR3 spans 11 residues. This chain's CDR3 is CAGSRSNEQFF. The CDR3 nucleotides are TGTGCCGGCAGCCGATCCAATGAGCAGTTCTTC.

As concerns this clonotype: Just one base apart from a much larger clone, this may be a read error. The chain employs TRBV7-9 and TRBJ2-7; D is possibly TRBD1 (6 bases). This CDR3 has 15 amino acids. Germline V lookup: CDR1 SEHNR, CDR2 FQNEAQ (reference sequence). Between the trimmed V and J ends, which lost 5 bases and 4 bases, there was a span of 18 bases. The CDR3 DNA sequence: TGTGCCAGCAGCCCTACCAGCAGGGGCTCATACGAGCAGTACTTC. Its translation: CASSPTSRGSYEQYF.

A remark on this clonotype: A much larger clone differs by one base, so this may be a read error. No conserved phenylalanine or tryptophan is present at the end of the CDR3, so a read error is the likely explanation. The V gene is TRBV28, the J gene TRBJ2-3; no clear D. V lost 6 bases to trimming and J lost 2 bases, with 6 bases between them. CDR1 MDHEN and CDR2 SYDVKM come from the germline V gene. The CDR3 has 12 amino acids. DNA for the CDR3: TGTGCCAGCAGCCCCACCACAGATACGCAGTATCTT. This translates into CASSPTTDTQYL.

In regard to this clonotype: The conserved phenylalanine or tryptophan normally closing the CDR3 is absent here, so this likely arose from a read error. V is TRBV20-1 and J is TRBJ1-2, with TRBD1 matching over 10 bases. This CDR3 has 13 residues. Germline V CDR1 and CDR2: DFQATT, SNEGSKA (reference sequence). The CDR3 DNA reads as TGCGGTGCTTTATTAGACAGGGGGCATGGCTACACCTCC. Its translation is CGALLDRGHGYTS.

This clonotype was observed a handful of times. The chain has TRBV19 and TRBJ1-2, with D perhaps matching TRBD1 (6 bases). CDR1 LNHDA and CDR2 SQIVND come from the germline V gene (reference sequence). The CDR3 has 14 amino acids. The germline V and J ends were trimmed by 7 bases and 5 bases, with 17 bases remaining between them. The CDR3 sequence is CASISFDRPYGYTF. The CDR3 bases are TGTGCCAGTATTTCTTTCGACAGGCCTTATGGCTACACCTTC.

This clonotype is labeled as medium-sized. The chain employs TRBV15 and TRBJ2-1, with 7 bases lining up with TRBD1. Germline assignment: CDR1 LNHNV and CDR2 YYDKDF (reference sequence). The CDR3 contains 13 residues. J lost 10 bases, V lost 4 bases, and 7 bases had no gene match. CDR3 nucleotides: TGTGCCACCAGCAACCGACAGGGAGAAGAGCAGTTCTTC. Encoded protein: CATSNRQGEEQFF.

The chain recombines TRBV12-3 or TRBV12-4 with TRBJ2-7; no firm D call. This CDR3 is built from 12 residues. Trimming cost V 7 bases and J 6 bases, with 13 bases left between them. Here the CDR3 reads CASTPPKAEQYF. CDR3 nucleotide sequence: TGTGCCAGCACGCCGCCTAAGGCCGAGCAGTACTTC.

There are many counts of this clonotype. The chain links TRBV6-5 to TRBJ2-2; D is unresolved. This CDR3 has 16 amino acids. Germline V gives CDR1 MNHEY, CDR2 SVGAGI. V lost 1 base and J 7 bases, leaving 16 bases between the germline ends. CDR3 in amino acids: CASSYLNPLGLGELFF. CDR3 DNA sequence: TGTGCCAGCAGTTACTTAAACCCCTTGGGTCTCGGGGAGCTGTTTTTT.

The chain joins TRBV20-1 to TRBJ1-1; D is uncertain. V was shortened by 3 bases and J by 1 base, with 15 bases between the two germline ends. Germline values: CDR1 DFQATT, CDR2 SNEGSKA (reference sequence). This CDR3 is built from 15 residues. The CDR3 region has the DNA TGCAGTGCTAGTGGAGTTGGGGATCCGAACACTGAAGCTTTCTTT. It codes for CSASGVGDPNTEAFF.

Notes on this clonotype: Being one base from a much bigger clone, this may be a read error. The rearrangement links TRBV15 to TRBJ2-1, with TRBD2 matching over 7 bases. The CDR3 sequence is 14 residues long. The germline CDR1 and CDR2 sequences are LNHNV and YYDKDF (reference sequence). The CDR3 DNA reads as TGTGCCACCAGCTATGGACTAGACTACGATGAGCAGTTCTTC. Amino acids: CATSYGLDYDEQFF.